A single T cell receptor beta chain is shown here with its context. Its antigen remains unidentified. This sample is drawn from a study of shared clonotypes between healthy human individuals. Overall study: For every donor, three CD4 naive, three CD4 memory, two CD8 naive and one CD8 memory plates were used.

Study outcomes and limitations: It was the few donors that limited the genetic and exposure-history diversity represented. Generally, naive subsets came out with larger estimated richness than memory subsets.

TCRdb's table, derived via immunoSEQ multiplex PCR, lists solely in-frame clones and lacks some. The table includes over a million clones, about 75% detected once. Memory CD4+ cells were the fraction left after CD45RA+ naive selection. The TCR originated in a man aged 18 to 30 in good health. The sample comprised memory CD4+ T cells sorted from blood. Regarding subset: CD45RA-negative fraction.

In DNA, the CDR3 is TGTGCCAGCAGCGATTTCTTAGGCGCCGGGGAGCTGTTTTTT. It is translated as CASSDFLGAGELFF. The chain combines TRBV25-1 with TRBJ2-2; no definite D call. The CDR3 runs 14 residues. V gave up 6 bases and J gave up 6 bases, with 14 bases separating them. Germline CDR1 and CDR2: MGHDK and SYGVNS.